The next 16 T cell receptor beta chains were all read from a single sample in a study of control samples from healthy donors and cancer patients. Some clones are missing from TCRdb's copy, which holds only in-frame ones; the method was immunoSEQ multiplex PCR. This table holds around 110,000 clones, more than 85% found once. Input material: blood. The receptors stem from a man aged 25 to 45 in good health.

The chain couples TRBV7-6 to TRBJ1-1; D gene unclear. Germline V lookup: CDR1 SGHVS, CDR2 FNYEAQ. V was pared by 4 bases and J by 4 bases, with 19 bases between. The CDR3 is 16 amino acids. CDR3 sequence (DNA): TGTGCCAGCAGCTCTAAACCCAAAAGTCGTATCACTGAAGCTTTCTTT. Protein sequence: CASSSKPKSRITEAFF.

The rearrangement joins TRBV5-4 to TRBJ2-5; 7 bases match TRBD2. Trimming removed 4 bases from V and 4 bases from J; junction bases left unmatched: 10. The CDR3 length is 15 residues. Germline CDR1 SGHNT, CDR2 YYREEE (reference sequence). The DNA for the CDR3 is TGTGCCAGCAGCCCGGGTGGCGGGAGAGGAGAGACCCAGTACTTC. It specifies CASSPGGGRGETQYF.

This clone was observed a single time. The J gene is TRBJ1-2, the V gene TRBV6-5, with 7 bases matching TRBD1. Looked up from germline, CDR1 is MNHEY and CDR2 is SVGAGI. This CDR3 is 14 amino acids long. V lost 6 bases to trimming and J lost 6 bases; unmatched junction nucleotides: 10. CDR3 loop: CASSLGDSVHGYTF. CDR3 sequence (DNA): TGTGCCAGCAGCTTGGGGGACAGTGTGCATGGCTACACCTTC.

The chain has TRBV9 and TRBJ2-2, with D tentatively TRBD2 (5 bases). Germline V gene lookup returns CDR1 SGDLS and CDR2 YYNGEE. V lost 5 bases and J lost 7, with 9 bases in between. The CDR3 runs to 12 residues. The CDR3 spells CASSKAGGELFF. The CDR3 DNA reads as TGTGCCAGCAGTAAGGCGGGCGGGGAGCTGTTTTTT.

The chain employs TRBV5-1 and TRBJ1-2; D is uncertain. The CDR3 is made up of 12 amino acids. V lost 4 bases and J lost 8, with 12 bases in between. Looked up from germline, CDR1 is SGHRS and CDR2 is YFSETQ. The CDR3, as DNA: TGCGCCAGCAGCCCCGGCCGCGACGGCTACACCTTC. Translated: CASSPGRDGYTF. The full variable domain, with the rest looked up from reference TRBV5-1 and TRBJ1-2, is KAGVTQTPRYLIKTRGQQVTLSCSPISGHRSVSWYQQTPGQGLQFLFEYFSETQRNKGNFPGRFSGRQFSNSRSEMNVSTLELGDSALYLCASSPGRDGYTFGSGTRLTVV.

V is TRBV29-1 and J is TRBJ1-4; 9 positions agree with TRBD1. The V gene end was trimmed by 7 bases and the J gene end by 2 bases; junction bases not matched to a gene: 5. The CDR3 extends over 14 amino acids. The germline CDR1 and CDR2 sequences are SQVTM and ANQGSEA. This CDR3 reads CSGKGQGTNEKLFF. CDR3 in DNA: TGCAGCGGGAAAGGACAGGGGACTAATGAAAAACTGTTTTTT.

The chain carries TRBV5-1 and TRBJ2-7; D unresolved. The CDR3 runs 14 residues. The V and J ends lost 2 bases and 5 bases respectively, with 14 bases between them. Germline V CDR1 and CDR2: SGHRS, YFSETQ. CDR3 sequence (DNA): TGCGCCAGCAGCTTATCTTCTCTCGGAGACGAGCAGTACGTC. Translation gives CASSLSSLGDEQYV.

The V call is TRBV6-2 or TRBV6-3, the J call TRBJ1-1, with a tentative D call TRBD1 (5 bases). The CDR3 runs 13 residues. Germline V CDR1 and CDR2: MNHEY, SVGEGT. V shed 6 bases and J shed 2 bases, with 10 bases lying between them. The CDR3 DNA is TGTGCCAGCAGCCCCAGGGTTAACACTGAAGCTTTCTTT. It is translated as CASSPRVNTEAFF.

This CDR3 is CASSYGTSPYEQYV. The CDR3 coding sequence is TGTGCCAGCAGTTATGGTACCAGTCCCTACGAGCAGTACGTC. The chain links TRBV6-6 to TRBJ2-7; D call uncertain. The CDR3 length is 14 residues. The V end lost 3 bases, the J end lost 2 bases, and 11 bases lay between the germline ends. Germline values: CDR1 MNHNY, CDR2 SVGAGI (reference sequence).

This sequence joins TRBV7-7 and TRBJ2-1, with D perhaps TRBD1 (6 bases). The CDR3 contains 15 residues. Trimming removed 1 base from V and 2 bases from J, with 9 bases in between. From germline, CDR1 is SSHAT and CDR2 FNYEAQ (reference sequence). The CDR3 DNA reads as TGTGCCAGCAGCTTAGGTCGACAGGCCTACAATGAGCAGTTCTTC. Encoded protein: CASSLGRQAYNEQFF.

The chain couples TRBV5-4 to TRBJ2-1, with D uncertain. CDR1 is SGHNT and CDR2 is YYREEE in the germline V gene (reference sequence). This CDR3 has 13 amino acids. The germline V and J ends were trimmed by 5 bases and 10 bases, with 16 bases remaining between them. The CDR3 is CASRTGPLEEQFF. The DNA for the CDR3 is TGTGCCAGCAGAACCGGCCCTCTCGAGGAGCAGTTCTTC.

This chain uses TRBV14 with TRBJ1-1; unclear D gene. V lost 1 base and J 0 bases, leaving 9 bases between the germline ends. This CDR3 has 15 amino acids. Per the germline V gene, CDR1 is SGHDN and CDR2 is FVKESK. The DNA for the CDR3 is TGTGCCAGCAGCCAAGTAGAACTCATGAACACTGAAGCTTTCTTT. Translated: CASSQVELMNTEAFF.

This clone was detected only a few times. V is TRBV10-2 and J is TRBJ2-7, with 8 bases that match TRBD2. Unmatched junction bases numbered 2, after V lost 7 bases and J lost 6 bases. The germline V gene has CDR1 WSHSY and CDR2 SAAADI. The CDR3 totals 11 residues. The CDR3 protein is CASTGGGEQYV. The CDR3 nucleotides are TGCGCCAGCACGGGAGGGGGCGAGCAGTACGTC.

This chain's CDR3 is CVRSFRTGWLREYF. Here the CDR3 DNA reads TGTGTCAGAAGCTTTCGGACAGGTTGGCTACGAGAGTACTTC. The chain recombines TRBV7-5 with TRBJ2-7; TRBD1 is the table's D call, not checked against the DNA. TRBV7-5 is a recognized pseudogene. The CDR3 runs to 14 residues.

V usage is TRBV9 and J usage is TRBJ1-3; 10 bases agree with TRBD1. The CDR3 extends over 18 amino acids. Germline values: CDR1 SGDLS, CDR2 YYNGEE. After removal of 3 bases from V and 0 bases from J, the junction contained 9 bases not matched to a gene. CDR3 residues: CASSDPGQGIRSGNTIYF. The CDR3, as DNA: TGTGCCAGCAGCGATCCGGGACAGGGGATCCGCTCTGGAAACACCATATATTTT.

V is TRBV24-1 and J is TRBJ2-3, with 11 bases aligning to TRBD2. Trimming cost V 3 bases and J 2 bases; bases outside gene matches: 3. There are 16 residues in the CDR3. From germline, CDR1 is KGHDR and CDR2 SFDVKD. The CDR3 region is CATSDATSGDTDTQYF. As DNA, the CDR3 is TGTGCCACCAGTGATGCGACTAGCGGGGACACAGATACGCAGTATTTT.